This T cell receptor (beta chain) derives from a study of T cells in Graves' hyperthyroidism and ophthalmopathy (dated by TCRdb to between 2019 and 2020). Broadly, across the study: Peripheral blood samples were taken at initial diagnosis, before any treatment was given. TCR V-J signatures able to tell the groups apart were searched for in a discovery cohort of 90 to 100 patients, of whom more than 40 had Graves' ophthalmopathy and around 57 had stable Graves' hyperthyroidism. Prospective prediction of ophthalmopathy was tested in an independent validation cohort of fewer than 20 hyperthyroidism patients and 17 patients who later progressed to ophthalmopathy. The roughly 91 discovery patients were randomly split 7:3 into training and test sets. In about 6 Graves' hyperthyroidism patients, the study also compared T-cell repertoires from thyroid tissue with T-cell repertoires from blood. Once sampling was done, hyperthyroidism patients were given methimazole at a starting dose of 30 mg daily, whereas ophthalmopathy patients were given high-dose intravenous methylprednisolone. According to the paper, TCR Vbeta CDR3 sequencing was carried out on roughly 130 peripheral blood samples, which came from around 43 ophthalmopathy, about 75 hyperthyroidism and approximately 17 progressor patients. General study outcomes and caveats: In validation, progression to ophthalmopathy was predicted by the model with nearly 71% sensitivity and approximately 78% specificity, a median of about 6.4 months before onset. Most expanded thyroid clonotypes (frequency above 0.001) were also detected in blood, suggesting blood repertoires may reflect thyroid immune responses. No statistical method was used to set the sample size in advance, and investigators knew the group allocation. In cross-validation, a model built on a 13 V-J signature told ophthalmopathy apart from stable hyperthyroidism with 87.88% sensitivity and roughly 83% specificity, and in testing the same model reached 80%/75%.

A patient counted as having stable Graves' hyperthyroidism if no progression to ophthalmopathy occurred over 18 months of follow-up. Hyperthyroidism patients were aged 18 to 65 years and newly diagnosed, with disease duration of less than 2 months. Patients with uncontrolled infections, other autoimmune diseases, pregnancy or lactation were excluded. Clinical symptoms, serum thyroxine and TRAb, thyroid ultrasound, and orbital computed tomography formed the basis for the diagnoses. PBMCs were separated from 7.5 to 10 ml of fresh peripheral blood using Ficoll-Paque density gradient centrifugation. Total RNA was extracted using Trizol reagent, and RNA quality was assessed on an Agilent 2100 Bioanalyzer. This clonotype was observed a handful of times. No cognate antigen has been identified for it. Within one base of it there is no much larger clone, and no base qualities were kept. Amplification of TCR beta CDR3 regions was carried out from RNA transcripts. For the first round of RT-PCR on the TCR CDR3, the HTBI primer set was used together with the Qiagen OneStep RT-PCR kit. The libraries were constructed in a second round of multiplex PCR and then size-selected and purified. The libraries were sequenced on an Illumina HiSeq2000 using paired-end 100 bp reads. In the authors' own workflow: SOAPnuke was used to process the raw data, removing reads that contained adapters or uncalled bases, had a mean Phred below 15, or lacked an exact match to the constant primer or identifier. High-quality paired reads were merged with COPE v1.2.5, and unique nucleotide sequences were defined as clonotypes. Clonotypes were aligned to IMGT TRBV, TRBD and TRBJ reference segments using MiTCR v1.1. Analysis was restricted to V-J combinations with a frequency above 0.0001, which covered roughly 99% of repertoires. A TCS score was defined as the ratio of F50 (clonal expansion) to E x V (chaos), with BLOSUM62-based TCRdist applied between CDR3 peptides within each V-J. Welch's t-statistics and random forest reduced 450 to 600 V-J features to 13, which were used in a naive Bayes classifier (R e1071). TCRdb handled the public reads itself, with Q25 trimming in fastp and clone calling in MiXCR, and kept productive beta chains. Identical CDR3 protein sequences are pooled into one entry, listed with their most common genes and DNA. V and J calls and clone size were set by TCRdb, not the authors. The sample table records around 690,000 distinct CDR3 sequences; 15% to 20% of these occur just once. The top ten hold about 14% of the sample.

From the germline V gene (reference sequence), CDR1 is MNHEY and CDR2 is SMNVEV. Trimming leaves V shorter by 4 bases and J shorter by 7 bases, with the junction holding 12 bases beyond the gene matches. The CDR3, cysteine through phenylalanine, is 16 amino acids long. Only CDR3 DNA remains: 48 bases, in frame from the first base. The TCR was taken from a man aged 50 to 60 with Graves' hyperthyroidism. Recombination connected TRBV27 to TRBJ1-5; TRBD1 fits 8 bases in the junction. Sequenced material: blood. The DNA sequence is TGTGCCAGCAGTTCAACCTACGACAGGGGAAGACAGCCCCAGCATTTT. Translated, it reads CASSSTYDRGRQPQHF.